Listed here are 27 T cell receptor beta chains from one sample, sequenced in a study of shared clonotypes between healthy human individuals. Libraries were prepared by immunoSEQ multiplex PCR; TCRdb keeps only in-frame clonotypes and omits some of them. The repertoire holds roughly 1,500,000 clones, with about 98.5% as singletons. Source material: naive CD4+ T cells sorted from blood. Subset of the sample: CD45RA+ positively selected. The source is a man aged 25-40 years in good health.

This clone was picked up one time. This chain joins TRBV27 and TRBJ2-2; TRBD2 aligns across 13 bases. The germline CDR1 and CDR2 sequences are MNHEY and SMNVEV (reference sequence). With 10 bases clipped from V and 0 bases from J, the junction kept 8 bases outside the gene matches. The CDR3 has 17 amino acids. The CDR3 DNA reads as TGTGCCACCAAGTTGGGACTAGCGGGACCGAACACCGGGGAGCTGTTTTTT. Translation gives CATKLGLAGPNTGELFF.

This chain connects TRBV15 to TRBJ2-7; 10 bases agree with TRBD1. V shed 1 base and J 3 bases; nucleotides not matched to a gene: 3. This CDR3 contains 15 residues. CDR1 is LNHNV, CDR2 YYDKDF, per germline (reference sequence). The CDR3 spells CATSRVGQGVYEQYF. CDR3 nucleotide sequence: TGTGCCACCAGCAGAGTAGGACAGGGGGTCTACGAGCAGTACTTC.

The chain has TRBV28 and TRBJ2-7; D is tentatively TRBD1 or TRBD2 (5 bases each). The germline V and J ends were trimmed by 5 bases and 2 bases, with 16 bases remaining between them. Looked up from germline, CDR1 is MDHEN and CDR2 is SYDVKM. The CDR3 runs 15 residues. The CDR3 reads CASSDLTGPTYEQYF. CDR3 nucleotide sequence: TGTGCCAGCAGTGACCTTACGGGACCAACCTACGAGCAGTACTTC.

Remarks on this clone: This CDR3 is also generated by other DNA sequences in the sample. As DNA, the CDR3 is TGCAGTGCTAGACGGGACTACGAGCAGTACTTC. Its translation: CSARRDYEQYF. The chain uses TRBV20-1 and TRBJ2-7, with D possibly matching TRBD2 (5 bases). V was shortened by 2 bases and J by 3 bases, with 5 bases between the two germline ends. CDR3 length: 11 residues. The germline V gene encodes CDR1 DFQATT and CDR2 SNEGSKA (reference sequence).

This clone appeared a single time. The gene calls are TRBV5-1 and TRBJ1-2; 8 nucleotides align to TRBD1. This CDR3 has 16 amino acids. Trimming took 7 bases from V and 8 from J; bases not matched to a gene: 19. Per the germline V gene, CDR1 is SGHRS and CDR2 is YFSETQ. CDR3 loop: CASGRQGPDFQGGYTF. CDR3 nucleotide sequence: TGCGCCAGCGGACGACAGGGGCCCGATTTCCAGGGGGGCTACACCTTC. Drawing the rest from reference TRBV5-1 and TRBJ1-2, the complete variable domain is KAGVTQTPRYLIKTRGQQVTLSCSPISGHRSVSWYQQTPGQGLQFLFEYFSETQRNKGNFPGRFSGRQFSNSRSEMNVSTLELGDSALYLCASGRQGPDFQGGYTFGSGTRLTVV.

J is TRBJ2-1 and V is TRBV5-5; D uncertain. Per the germline V gene, CDR1 is SGHKS and CDR2 is YYEKEE (reference sequence). This CDR3 comprises 13 residues. Trimming took 0 bases from V and 7 from J, leaving 8 bases between them. The CDR3 region is CASSLAVGNEQFF. The CDR3 DNA is TGTGCCAGCAGCTTGGCAGTGGGGAATGAGCAGTTCTTC.

The genes are TRBV15 and TRBJ2-2; D is perhaps TRBD2 (6 bases). The germline V and J ends were trimmed by 0 bases and 13 bases, with 15 bases remaining between them. CDR3 length: 14 amino acids. The germline V gene has CDR1 LNHNV and CDR2 YYDKDF (reference sequence). The CDR3 sequence: CATSRDLGGKVLFF. The CDR3, as DNA: TGTGCCACCAGCAGAGATTTAGGCGGGAAGGTGCTGTTTTTT.

V usage is TRBV15 and J usage is TRBJ2-7, with 7 positions matching TRBD2. This CDR3 is built from 15 residues. Germline V gives CDR1 LNHNV, CDR2 YYDKDF (reference sequence). With V trimmed by 0 bases and J by 6 bases, 8 bases remained unmatched. This chain's CDR3 is CATSRDRAGVVEQYF. The CDR3 coding sequence is TGTGCCACCAGCAGAGATCGGGCGGGAGTAGTCGAGCAGTACTTC.

The chain carries TRBV2 and TRBJ1-5; D call uncertain. The CDR3 consists of 13 residues. Germline CDR1 reads SNHLY; CDR2 reads FYNNEI. V was trimmed by 2 bases and J by 5 bases, leaving 7 bases between them. CDR3 DNA sequence: TGTGCCAGCAGTGAAATTTTGTATCAGCCCCAGCATTTT. Protein product: CASSEILYQPQHF.

The DNA for the CDR3 is TGTGCCAGCAGTCGAAATCTTAGACTAGCGGGAGGGACAGATACGCAGTATTTT. Protein: CASSRNLRLAGGTDTQYF. The V call is TRBV9, the J call TRBJ2-3; 14 nucleotides agree with TRBD2. The CDR3 consists of 18 residues. The germline V gene has CDR1 SGDLS and CDR2 YYNGEE. The V segment lost 5 bases and the J segment 3 bases; nucleotides outside the gene matches: 11.

The chain combines TRBV11-2 with TRBJ2-1; tentatively, D is TRBD1 or TRBD2 (5 bases each). Germline CDR1 is SGHAT and CDR2 is FQNNGV. This CDR3 spans 16 amino acids. Trimming took 4 bases from V and 0 from J, leaving 13 bases between them. The CDR3 protein is CASSSGAGSSYNEQFF. As DNA, the CDR3 is TGTGCCAGCAGCTCCGGGGCCGGTAGCTCCTACAATGAGCAGTTCTTC. The variable domain in full, with the rest retrieved from reference TRBV11-2 and TRBJ2-1, is EAGVAQSPRYKIIEKRQSVAFWCNPISGHATLYWYQQILGQGPKLLIQFQNNGVVDDSQLPKDRFSAERLKGVDSTLKIQPAKLEDSAVYLCASSSGAGSSYNEQFFGPGTRLTVL.

This chain links TRBV5-1 with TRBJ1-4; 7 bases are shared with TRBD1. The junction had 7 bases not matched to a gene; V was cut back by 4 bases and J by 4 bases. The CDR3 is 15 residues long. Germline CDR1 and CDR2: SGHRS and YFSETQ. CDR3 sequence reads: CASSTRTGDNEKLFF. DNA of the CDR3: TGCGCCAGCAGCACACGGACAGGAGATAATGAAAAACTGTTTTTT. The full variable domain, in which reference TRBV5-1 and TRBJ1-4 provide the parts outside the CDR3, is KAGVTQTPRYLIKTRGQQVTLSCSPISGHRSVSWYQQTPGQGLQFLFEYFSETQRNKGNFPGRFSGRQFSNSRSEMNVSTLELGDSALYLCASSTRTGDNEKLFFGSGTQLSVL.

The rearrangement uses TRBV5-4 and TRBJ1-3; weak D call: TRBD1 (5 bases). The germline CDR1 and CDR2 sequences are SGHNT and YYREEE (reference sequence). The CDR3 has 16 amino acids. V was shortened by 3 bases and J by 2 bases, with 15 bases between the two germline ends. The CDR3 DNA is TGTGCCAGCAGCTCAGGAGATCCGGGGGCTGGAAACACCATATATTTT. Translated: CASSSGDPGAGNTIYF.

This clone has just one count. This chain uses TRBV7-2 with TRBJ2-7; TRBD1 or TRBD2 may be the D gene (5 bases each). Germline values: CDR1 SGHTA, CDR2 FQGNSA. This CDR3 contains 15 residues. Trimming took 5 bases from V and 3 from J, leaving 17 bases between them. CDR3 DNA: TGTGCCAGCAGCCCCGCCGGGACCCCATACTACGAGCAGTACTTC. This encodes CASSPAGTPYYEQYF.

The chain is built from TRBV7-2 and TRBJ2-3; D gene ambiguous. V lost 1 base to trimming and J lost 6 bases, with 11 bases between them. The germline V gene has CDR1 SGHTA and CDR2 FQGNSA. The CDR3 is 14 residues long. DNA for the CDR3: TGTGCCAGCAGCTTAGTTGACCTCAGGGATACGCAGTATTTT. Protein sequence: CASSLVDLRDTQYF.

To note about this clone: The same CDR3 also results from other DNA sequences found in this sample. The genes are TRBV18 and TRBJ1-3; 7 nucleotides match TRBD1. With V trimmed by 6 bases and J by 2 bases, 4 bases remained unmatched. The CDR3 extends over 14 amino acids. Germline CDR1 KGHSH, CDR2 LQKENI. CDR3 in DNA: TGTGCCAGCTCCCTACAGGGGACTGGAAACACCATATATTTT. It translates to CASSLQGTGNTIYF. Full variable domain (missing parts from reference TRBV18 and TRBJ1-3): NAGVMQNPRHLVRRRGQEARLRCSPMKGHSHVYWYRQLPEEGLKFMVYLQKENIIDESGMPKERFSAEFPKEGPSILRIQQVVRGDSAAYFCASSLQGTGNTIYFGEGSWLTVV.

Concerning this clone: Other nucleotide sequences from this sample produce the same CDR3. The rearrangement joins TRBV18 to TRBJ2-7; possibly TRBD2 for D (5 bases). Trimming left V 3 bases short and J 0 bases short, with 12 bases between. CDR1 is KGHSH, CDR2 LQKENI, per germline. This CDR3 comprises 15 residues. The CDR3 region has the DNA TGTGCCAGCTCACCGGCTAGTGGGAGCTCCTACGAGCAGTACTTC. Translating gives CASSPASGSSYEQYF. The complete variable domain, with remaining parts taken from reference TRBV18 and TRBJ2-7, reads NAGVMQNPRHLVRRRGQEARLRCSPMKGHSHVYWYRQLPEEGLKFMVYLQKENIIDESGMPKERFSAEFPKEGPSILRIQQVVRGDSAAYFCASSPASGSSYEQYFGPGTRLTVT.

The chain recombines TRBV11-3 with TRBJ2-3; TRBD2 agrees at 8 bases. After removal of 4 bases from V and 4 bases from J, the junction contained 13 bases not matched to a gene. Germline lookup yields CDR1 SGHNT and CDR2 YENEEA. The CDR3 runs to 17 residues. The CDR3 loop reads CASSWGRGAGEADTQYF. For the CDR3, the DNA is TGTGCCAGCAGCTGGGGCCGAGGAGCGGGAGAAGCAGATACGCAGTATTTT. Filled out from reference TRBV11-3 and TRBJ2-3, the complete variable domain reads EAGVVQSPRYKIIEKKQPVAFWCNPISGHNTLYWYLQNLGQGPELLIRYENEEAVDDSQLPKDRFSAERLKGVDSTLKIQPAELGDSAVYLCASSWGRGAGEADTQYFGPGTRLTVL.

The J gene is TRBJ2-4, the V gene TRBV5-1; D possibly corresponds to TRBD2 (5 bases). Deletions cut 4 bases from V and 8 bases from J, with 16 bases between. The V gene's germline CDR1 is SGHRS and CDR2 YFSETQ. The CDR3 length is 14 residues. The DNA of the CDR3 is TGCGCCAGCAGCCGTGCGGGTTCGAGGGACATTCAGTACTTC. This encodes CASSRAGSRDIQYF.

The chain carries TRBV10-3 and TRBJ2-1; possibly TRBD2 for D (5 bases). This CDR3 spans 13 amino acids. Germline V lookup: CDR1 ENHRY, CDR2 SYGVKD. Between the trimmed V and J ends, which lost 8 bases and 7 bases, there was a span of 15 bases. CDR3 nucleotide sequence: TGTGCCATCTCCGTCCGGGAAAGTAATGAGCAGTTCTTC. As protein: CAISVRESNEQFF.

This clone was recorded only once. The rearrangement links TRBV6-1 to TRBJ2-7, with 8 bases lining up with TRBD1. This CDR3 spans 13 amino acids. Germline CDR1 reads MNHNS; CDR2 reads SASEGT. V was clipped by 5 bases and J by 5 bases; unmatched bases: 5. The CDR3 sequence is CASSKTGEDEQYF. DNA for the CDR3: TGTGCCAGCAGTAAGACAGGGGAAGACGAGCAGTACTTC.

This clone was detected once. The rearrangement uses TRBV11-2 and TRBJ2-5; 8 positions agree with TRBD1. Germline loops: CDR1 SGHAT, CDR2 FQNNGV. The CDR3 is 14 residues long. With 5 bases clipped from V and 5 bases from J, the junction kept 7 bases outside the gene matches. The CDR3 nucleotides are TGTGCCAGCAGCACCCAGGGGGCCCAGGAGACCCAGTACTTC. It codes for CASSTQGAQETQYF.

The chain carries TRBV7-8 and TRBJ2-2; 11 nucleotides align to TRBD2. Germline V CDR1 and CDR2: SGHVS, FQNEAQ. V lost 5 bases and J lost 3; bases outside the gene matches: 2. The CDR3 sequence is 15 residues long. Here the CDR3 reads CASSTSGSYTGELFF. The CDR3 DNA is TGTGCCAGCAGCACTAGCGGGAGTTACACCGGGGAGCTGTTTTTT.

The chain is built from TRBV27 and TRBJ2-7; the D is unclear. Germline V CDR1 and CDR2: MNHEY, SMNVEV (reference sequence). The CDR3 loop spans 15 amino acids. V lost 6 bases, J lost 1 base, and 16 bases lay in between. As DNA, the CDR3 is TGTGCCAGCAGACACCGGACGGCTAAGTCCTACGAGCAGTACTTC. Its translation is CASRHRTAKSYEQYF.

The rearrangement uses TRBV7-8 and TRBJ2-1, with D unresolved. Trimming removed 6 bases from V and 5 bases from J, with 17 bases in between. CDR3 length equals 15 residues. From germline, CDR1 is SGHVS and CDR2 FQNEAQ. The CDR3 DNA sequence: TGTGCCAGCAGTCTTGAGGCCCTTCTTAACAATGAGCAGTTCTTC. Protein product: CASSLEALLNNEQFF.

The chain links TRBV7-2 to TRBJ2-1; TRBD1 matches 10 bases. CDR3 length: 15 residues. CDR1 is SGHTA and CDR2 is FQGNSA in the germline V gene. Trimming at V came to 5 bases and at J to 9 bases, leaving 10 bases not matched to a gene. This CDR3 is CASSGRDRGEREQFF. CDR3 nucleotides: TGTGCCAGCAGCGGCCGGGACAGGGGAGAGCGTGAGCAGTTCTTC.

The chain carries TRBV18 and TRBJ2-7, with 8 bases aligning to TRBD1. This CDR3 is 15 amino acids long. Germline lookup yields CDR1 KGHSH and CDR2 LQKENI. V lost 6 bases to trimming and J lost 6 bases; unmatched junction nucleotides: 13. Here the CDR3 reads CASSPTGDRSGEQYF. CDR3 DNA: TGTGCCAGCTCCCCGACAGGGGATCGGTCGGGCGAGCAGTACTTC. The full variable domain, its missing parts supplied by reference TRBV18 and TRBJ2-7, is NAGVMQNPRHLVRRRGQEARLRCSPMKGHSHVYWYRQLPEEGLKFMVYLQKENIIDESGMPKERFSAEFPKEGPSILRIQQVVRGDSAAYFCASSPTGDRSGEQYFGPGTRLTVT.